What follows are 25 T cell receptor beta chains derived from one specimen sequenced in a study of T cell changes during pregnancy in multiple sclerosis. Profiling relied on immunoSEQ multiplex PCR, and the TCRdb table lists in-frame clones only, not all of them. The table includes 75,000 to 100,000 clones, about 90% detected once. This sample comprised peripheral blood, obtained after pregnancy. The receptor source for this set is a female donor in good health, enrolled as a control in a pregnancy study.

The chain employs TRBV5-1 and TRBJ1-1, with D perhaps TRBD1 (5 bases). V was trimmed by 2 bases and J by 5 bases, leaving 13 bases between them. This CDR3 is built from 14 residues. The V gene's germline CDR1 is SGHRS and CDR2 YFSETQ. CDR3 in amino acids: CASSFGGEVTEAFF. As DNA, the CDR3 is TGCGCCAGCAGCTTCGGAGGGGAGGTGACTGAAGCTTTCTTT.

J is TRBJ1-2 and V is TRBV10-3, with 7 bases that match TRBD1. This CDR3 has 14 residues. Per germline, CDR1 ENHRY and CDR2 SYGVKD. The V segment lost 11 bases and the J segment 3 bases; nucleotides outside the gene matches: 12. CDR3 DNA sequence: TGTGCCTCCAAGGGACAGTCTTCTCACTATGGCTACACCTTC. It encodes CASKGQSSHYGYTF.

The genes are TRBV5-4 and TRBJ1-2; a weak D match, TRBD1 (5 bases). The CDR3 sequence is 13 residues long. Germline V gives CDR1 SGHNT, CDR2 YYREEE (reference sequence). Trimming shortened V by 1 base and J by 6 bases, and 10 bases separated the two germline ends. CDR3 bases: TGTGCCAGCAGCTTGCAACAGGTAGATGGCTACACCTTC. Translated, it gives CASSLQQVDGYTF.

The J gene is TRBJ1-2, the V gene TRBV9, with TRBD1 matching 7 bases. The length of the CDR3 is 16 residues. Germline V gene sequence: CDR1 SGDLS, CDR2 YYNGEE. The V segment lost 1 base and the J segment 2 bases; nucleotides outside the gene matches: 8. The CDR3 spells CASSVMPDRVNYGYTF. The CDR3 DNA reads TGTGCCAGCAGCGTAATGCCTGACAGGGTAAACTATGGCTACACCTTC.

The rearrangement joins TRBV5-1 to TRBJ1-2, with D perhaps TRBD1 (5 bases). V was trimmed by 4 bases and J by 4 bases, leaving 11 bases between them. The CDR3 is 13 amino acids. Germline V gene lookup returns CDR1 SGHRS and CDR2 YFSETQ. CDR3: CASSPGGGYGYTF. The CDR3 DNA reads as TGCGCCAGCAGCCCCGGGGGGGGCTATGGCTACACCTTC.

This clone was recorded a few times. This chain connects TRBV9 to TRBJ1-5; D is possibly TRBD1 (6 bases). The CDR3 is 14 amino acids. V was pared by 3 bases and J by 4 bases, with 11 bases between. Germline-derived CDR1 and CDR2 are SGDLS and YYNGEE. The DNA for the CDR3 is TGTGCCAGCAGCGCGACAGGAGAGAATCAGCCCCAGCATTTT. It encodes CASSATGENQPQHF.

As DNA, the CDR3 is TGTGCCAGCTCCTCCGGACAGCCGGGGACCCAGTACTTC. It is translated as CASSSGQPGTQYF. The chain uses TRBV18 and TRBJ2-5, with TRBD1 as a possible D gene (6 bases). V gave up 6 bases and J gave up 7 bases, with 15 bases separating them. The CDR3 extends over 13 amino acids. The germline V gene has CDR1 KGHSH and CDR2 LQKENI.

DNA for the CDR3: TGTGCCAGCATCTGGAAGGGGACGAACACCGGGGAGCTGTTTTTT. Protein sequence: CASIWKGTNTGELFF. This chain uses TRBV6-1 with TRBJ2-2; tentative D call: TRBD1 (5 bases). Trimming took off 7 bases at V and 0 bases at J, with 12 bases between the two ends. CDR1 and CDR2 (germline): MNHNS, SASEGT. This CDR3 contains 15 residues.

The CDR3: CASSWTGGVYGYTF. Written as DNA, the CDR3 is TGTGCCAGCAGTTGGACAGGGGGCGTCTATGGCTACACCTTC. The genes are TRBV6-1 and TRBJ1-2, with 11 positions matching TRBD1. Germline trimming cut 5 bases from V and 4 bases from J; bases unmatched to any gene: 3. The CDR3 spans 14 residues. Germline CDR1 reads MNHNS; CDR2 reads SASEGT.

The chain uses TRBV7-2 and TRBJ1-1; 9 bases are a match to TRBD1. The CDR3 extends over 15 amino acids. Per germline, CDR1 SGHTA and CDR2 FQGNSA. V lost 2 bases, J lost 1 base, and 2 bases stayed unmatched. The CDR3: CASSLMDRGNTEAFF. In DNA form, the CDR3 reads TGTGCCAGCAGCTTAATGGACAGGGGGAACACTGAAGCTTTCTTT.

The chain recombines TRBV5-6 with TRBJ1-5; the match to TRBD1 covers 11 bases. CDR3 size: 17 residues. Germline lookup yields CDR1 SGHDT and CDR2 YYEEEE. The ends lost 4 bases at V and 9 bases at J; junction bases unmatched: 15. The CDR3, as DNA: TGTGCCAGCAGCGTGACTGCGGGACAGGGGGTTCTAGGGCCCCAGCATTTT. As protein: CASSVTAGQGVLGPQHF.

Of note for this clone: Other DNA sequences of this sample code for an identical CDR3. Written as DNA, the CDR3 is TGTGCCAGCAGGGCAGGCTTTGACACTGAAGCTTTCTTT. It translates to CASRAGFDTEAFF. The chain links TRBV6-4 to TRBJ1-1; D remains ambiguous. This CDR3 has 13 amino acids. V lost 6 bases to trimming and J lost 3 bases, with 11 bases between them. Germline assignment: CDR1 MRHNA and CDR2 SNTAGT.

This chain connects TRBV18 to TRBJ1-2; D is undetermined. Trimming took off 8 bases at V and 4 bases at J, with 17 bases between the two ends. The CDR3 is 14 residues long. Germline V gives CDR1 KGHSH, CDR2 LQKENI. The CDR3 DNA is TGTGCCAGCACCGAGGCTGCTAAATCCTATGGCTACACCTTC. This encodes CASTEAAKSYGYTF.

The genes are TRBV28 and TRBJ2-3; 11 bases are a match to TRBD2. Germline loops: CDR1 MDHEN, CDR2 SYDVKM. The CDR3 sequence is 16 residues long. Trimming took 2 bases from V and 4 from J; bases not matched to a gene: 5. The DNA for the CDR3 is TGTGCCAGCAGTTTAGGGATAGCGGGGGGGTCAGATACGCAGTATTTT. Protein sequence: CASSLGIAGGSDTQYF.

The chain has TRBV5-1 and TRBJ1-2, with 7 bases lining up with TRBD1. J was trimmed by 3 bases and V by 5 bases; bases with no gene match: 10. Germline V gives CDR1 SGHRS, CDR2 YFSETQ. This CDR3 comprises 15 residues. CDR3 protein: CASRARQGGDYGYTF. The DNA of the CDR3 is TGCGCCAGCAGAGCGCGACAGGGAGGCGACTATGGCTACACCTTC.

This clone showed up just a few times. As DNA, the CDR3 is TGTGCCTGGGACCGGACAGGGATGAACACTGAAGCTTTCTTT. Translating it yields CAWDRTGMNTEAFF. The V call is TRBV30, the J call TRBJ1-1; 8 nucleotides agree with TRBD1. The CDR3 loop spans 14 amino acids. V shed 5 bases and J 0 bases; nucleotides not matched to a gene: 5. Germline loops: CDR1 GTSNPN, CDR2 SVGIG (reference sequence).

The V call is TRBV6-1, the J call TRBJ1-5; D not resolved. Between the trimmed V and J ends, which lost 4 bases and 0 bases, there was a span of 7 bases. Germline V gene sequence: CDR1 MNHNS, CDR2 SASEGT. CDR3 length equals 14 residues. The chain's CDR3 is CASSAGYSNQPQHF. In nucleotides, the CDR3 is TGTGCCAGCAGTGCCGGTTATAGCAATCAGCCCCAGCATTTT.

The chain combines TRBV7-8 with TRBJ1-5; tentative D call: TRBD1 (5 bases). The CDR3 runs to 15 residues. V was trimmed by 5 bases and J by 5 bases, leaving 16 bases between them. Germline CDR1 SGHVS, CDR2 FQNEAQ. The CDR3 protein is CASSNSRVQDQPQHF. Written as DNA, the CDR3 is TGTGCCAGCAGCAACAGCAGGGTTCAAGATCAGCCCCAGCATTTT.

J is TRBJ2-1 and V is TRBV5-1, with 14 bases matching TRBD2. Germline CDR1 is SGHRS and CDR2 is YFSETQ. This CDR3 has 15 residues. V gave up 4 bases and J gave up 10 bases; unmatched junction bases: 7. CDR3 loop: CASSAGLAGVLEQFF. The CDR3 DNA sequence: TGCGCCAGCAGCGCGGGACTAGCGGGAGTTCTCGAGCAGTTCTTC.

J is TRBJ2-7 and V is TRBV7-2; the D gene is possibly TRBD2 (6 bases). CDR1 SGHTA and CDR2 FQGNSA come from the germline V gene. The V end lost 3 bases, the J end lost 5 bases, and 17 bases lay between the germline ends. CDR3 length: 15 residues. This chain's CDR3 is CASSFGPRGDNEQYF. The CDR3 DNA is TGTGCCAGCAGCTTCGGTCCGCGGGGAGACAACGAGCAGTACTTC.

The CDR3, as DNA: TGTGCCAGCAGCTTTACAGGGGGCAGTCTGGACGGCTACACCTTC. This translates into CASSFTGGSLDGYTF. The chain joins TRBV7-9 to TRBJ1-2, with 9 bases matching TRBD1. Looked up from germline, CDR1 is SEHNR and CDR2 is FQNEAQ (reference sequence). Losses at the gene ends were 3 bases for V and 8 bases for J; bases not matched to a gene: 10. This CDR3 has 15 residues.

This clone was counted a single time. The chain joins TRBV30 to TRBJ1-6; 9 nucleotides align to TRBD1. CDR1 is GTSNPN, CDR2 SVGIG, per germline (reference sequence). The CDR3 spans 12 residues. The ends lost 8 bases at V and 13 bases at J; junction bases unmatched: 9. The CDR3 reads CARGTGMRPLHF. The CDR3 DNA reads as TGTGCCCGAGGGACAGGGATGAGGCCCCTCCACTTT.

The rearrangement uses TRBV30 and TRBJ2-4; no definite D call. This CDR3 region has 16 residues. In germline, CDR1 is GTSNPN, CDR2 SVGIG (reference sequence). With 4 bases removed from V and 0 bases from J, the gap between germline ends came to 16 bases. CDR3 region: CAWNNSPGGAKNIQYF. The CDR3 DNA is TGTGCCTGGAATAACTCCCCGGGTGGAGCCAAAAACATTCAGTACTTC.

This chain joins TRBV19 and TRBJ1-2; D may be TRBD1 (6 bases). Per the germline V gene, CDR1 is LNHDA and CDR2 is SQIVND (reference sequence). CDR3 length equals 11 residues. Trimming stripped 8 bases from V and 4 bases from J, with 8 bases between. The chain's CDR3 is CASGQSYGYTF. For the CDR3, the DNA is TGTGCCAGTGGACAGTCCTATGGCTACACCTTC.

The chain employs TRBV7-9 and TRBJ1-5, with D perhaps TRBD1 (6 bases). CDR1 and CDR2 (germline): SEHNR, FQNEAQ (reference sequence). Trimming stripped 6 bases from V and 7 bases from J, with 10 bases between. This CDR3 spans 12 amino acids. CDR3 DNA sequence: TGTGCCAGCAGTCCAGGGGACCAGCCCCAGCATTTT. Translating gives CASSPGDQPQHF.